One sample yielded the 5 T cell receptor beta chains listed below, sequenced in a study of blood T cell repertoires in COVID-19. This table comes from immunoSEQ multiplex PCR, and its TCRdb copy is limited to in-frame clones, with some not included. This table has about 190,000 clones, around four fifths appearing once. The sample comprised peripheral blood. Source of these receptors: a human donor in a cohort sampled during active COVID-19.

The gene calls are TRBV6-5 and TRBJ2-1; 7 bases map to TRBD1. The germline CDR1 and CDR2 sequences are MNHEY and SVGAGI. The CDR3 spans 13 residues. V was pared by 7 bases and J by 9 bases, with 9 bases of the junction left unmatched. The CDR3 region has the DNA TGTGCCAGCATGCCAGGGGGAATAAGTGAGCAGTTCTTC. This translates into CASMPGGISEQFF.

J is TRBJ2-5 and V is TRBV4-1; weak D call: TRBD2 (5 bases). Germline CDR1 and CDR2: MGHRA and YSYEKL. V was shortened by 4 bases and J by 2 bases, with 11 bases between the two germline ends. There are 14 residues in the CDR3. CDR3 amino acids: CASSPGLEQETQYF. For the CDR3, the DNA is TGCGCCAGCAGCCCCGGACTGGAACAAGAGACCCAGTACTTC.

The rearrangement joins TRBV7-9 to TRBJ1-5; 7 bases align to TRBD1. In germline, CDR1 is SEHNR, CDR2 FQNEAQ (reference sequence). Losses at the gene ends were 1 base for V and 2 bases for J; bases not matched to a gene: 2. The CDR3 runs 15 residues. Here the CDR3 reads CASSLGGTGNQPQHF. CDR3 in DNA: TGTGCCAGCAGCTTAGGAGGGACAGGCAATCAGCCCCAGCATTTT.

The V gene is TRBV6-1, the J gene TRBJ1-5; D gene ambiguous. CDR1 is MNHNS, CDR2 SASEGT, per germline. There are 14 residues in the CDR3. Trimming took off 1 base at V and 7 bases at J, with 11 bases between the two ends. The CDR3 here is CASSEGAGFQPQHF. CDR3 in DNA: TGTGCCAGCAGTGAAGGGGCGGGATTCCAGCCCCAGCATTTT.

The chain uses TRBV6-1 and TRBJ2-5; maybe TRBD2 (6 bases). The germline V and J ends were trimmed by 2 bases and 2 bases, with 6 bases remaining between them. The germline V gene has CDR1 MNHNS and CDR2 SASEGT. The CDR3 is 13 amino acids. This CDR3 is CASSELAQETQYF. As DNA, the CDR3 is TGTGCCAGCAGTGAACTAGCGCAAGAGACCCAGTACTTC.